The 3 T cell receptor beta chains given below trace back to one sample, sequenced in a study of control samples from healthy donors and cancer patients. TCRdb's copy holds only in-frame clones and misses some; the assay was immunoSEQ multiplex PCR. Of about 93,000 clones in the sample, about 87% are singletons; the top ten hold 14%. Sequenced sample: blood. These receptors all come from a woman in her 70s in good health.

J is TRBJ2-2 and V is TRBV7-3, with D perhaps TRBD1 (5 bases). Trimming stripped 2 bases from V and 3 bases from J, with 10 bases between. The CDR3 extends over 15 amino acids. The germline gives CDR1 SGHTA, CDR2 FQGTGA. CDR3 sequence reads: CASSLAREYTGELFF. CDR3 coding DNA: TGTGCCAGCAGCTTAGCCAGGGAATACACCGGGGAGCTGTTTTTT.

The chain uses TRBV5-1 and TRBJ2-3; the D call may be TRBD1 or TRBD2 (6 bases each). Trimming stripped 1 base from V and 0 bases from J, with 9 bases between. The CDR3 consists of 15 residues. CDR1 and CDR2 from the germline V gene are SGHRS and YFSETQ. Written as DNA, the CDR3 is TGCGCCAGCAGCTTGACGGGGGCCAGCACAGATACGCAGTATTTT. It is translated as CASSLTGASTDTQYF. The full variable domain, in which reference TRBV5-1 and TRBJ2-3 provide the parts outside the CDR3, is KAGVTQTPRYLIKTRGQQVTLSCSPISGHRSVSWYQQTPGQGLQFLFEYFSETQRNKGNFPGRFSGRQFSNSRSEMNVSTLELGDSALYLCASSLTGASTDTQYFGPGTRLTVL.

The gene calls are TRBV4-2 and TRBJ2-1; 12 bases match TRBD2. The CDR3 consists of 20 residues. V shed 4 bases and J 0 bases; nucleotides not matched to a gene: 13. The germline gives CDR1 LGHNA, CDR2 YNFKEQ. Written as DNA, the CDR3 is TGTGCCAGCAGCCTCATCGGACTAGCGGGGACGACGAGCTCCTACAATGAGCAGTTCTTC. This translates into CASSLIGLAGTTSSYNEQFF.